The clone carrying this TCR beta chain was seen at least ten times. Its specificity is not known. iRepertoire HTBI primers and Arm-PCR of CDR3 regions built TCR beta libraries. TCRdb independently ran MiXCR on the multiplex PCR reads; one entry per CDR3 protein. The table records around 460,000 distinct CDR3 sequences, roughly 21% of them present only once. CDR1 is ENHRY and CDR2 is SYGVKD in the germline V gene. After removal of 6 bases from V and 5 bases from J, the junction contained 9 bases not matched to a gene. The CDR3 length is 14 residues. This specimen comes from a study of regulatory T cells in long-lasting Graves disease. Time point denoted: persistent/refractory GD, antithyroid drugs over 5 years with positive TRAb. With RNA extracted from PBMCs as input, the TCR library was made. Regarding the study as a whole: Persistent disease exhibited a predilection for TRBV28, TRBJ1-2 and TRBJ2-5.

The chain employs TRBV10-3 and TRBJ1-1; TRBD1 agrees at 7 bases. The sample in question was peripheral blood mononuclear cells (PBMCs), obtained when the disease was refractory, from a patient treated with antithyroid drugs. This TCR derives from a female donor with Graves disease. This CDR3 is CAISEQTGRTEAFF. CDR3 sequence (DNA): TGTGCCATCAGCGAGCAGACAGGGAGAACTGAAGCTTTCTTT.